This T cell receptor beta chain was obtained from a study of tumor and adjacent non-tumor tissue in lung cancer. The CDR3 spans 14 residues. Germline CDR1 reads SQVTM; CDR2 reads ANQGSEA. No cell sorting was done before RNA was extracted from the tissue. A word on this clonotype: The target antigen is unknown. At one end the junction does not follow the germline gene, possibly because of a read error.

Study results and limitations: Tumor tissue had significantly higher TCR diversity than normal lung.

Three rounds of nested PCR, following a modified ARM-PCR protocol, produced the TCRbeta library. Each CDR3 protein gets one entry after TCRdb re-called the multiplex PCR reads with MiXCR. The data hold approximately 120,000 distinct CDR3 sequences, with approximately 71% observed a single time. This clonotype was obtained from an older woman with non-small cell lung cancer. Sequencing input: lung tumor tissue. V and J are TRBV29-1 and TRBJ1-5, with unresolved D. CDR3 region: CSITEGYSNQHQHF. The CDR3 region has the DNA TGCAGTATAACGGAAGGGTATAGCAATCAGCACCAGCATTTT.